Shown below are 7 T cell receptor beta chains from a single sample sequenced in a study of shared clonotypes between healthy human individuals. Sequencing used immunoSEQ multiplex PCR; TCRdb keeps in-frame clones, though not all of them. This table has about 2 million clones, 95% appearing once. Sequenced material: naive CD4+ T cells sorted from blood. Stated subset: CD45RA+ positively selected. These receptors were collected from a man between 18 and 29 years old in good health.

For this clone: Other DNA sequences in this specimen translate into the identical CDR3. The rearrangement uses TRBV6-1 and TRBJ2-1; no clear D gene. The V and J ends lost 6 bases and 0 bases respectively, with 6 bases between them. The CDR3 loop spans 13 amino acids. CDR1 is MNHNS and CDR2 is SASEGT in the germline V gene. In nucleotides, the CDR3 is TGTGCCAGCAGACAGAGCTCCTACAATGAGCAGTTCTTC. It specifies CASRQSSYNEQFF.

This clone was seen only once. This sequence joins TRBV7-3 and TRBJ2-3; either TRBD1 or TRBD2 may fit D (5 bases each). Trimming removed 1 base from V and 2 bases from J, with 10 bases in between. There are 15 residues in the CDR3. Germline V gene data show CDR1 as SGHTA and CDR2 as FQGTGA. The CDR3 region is CASSLIPGTTDTQYF. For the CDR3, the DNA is TGTGCCAGCAGCTTAATACCGGGGACCACAGATACGCAGTATTTT.

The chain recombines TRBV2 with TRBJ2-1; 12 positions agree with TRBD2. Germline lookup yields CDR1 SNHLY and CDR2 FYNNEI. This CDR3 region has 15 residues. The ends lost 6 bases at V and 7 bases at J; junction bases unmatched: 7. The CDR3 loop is CASRILAGGTNEQFF. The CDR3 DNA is TGTGCCAGCAGGATACTAGCGGGAGGAACAAATGAGCAGTTCTTC. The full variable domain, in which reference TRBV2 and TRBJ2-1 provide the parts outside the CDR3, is EPEVTQTPSHQVTQMGQEVILRCVPISNHLYFYWYRQILGQKVEFLVSFYNNEISEKSEIFDDQFSVERPDGSNFTLKIRSTKLEDSAMYFCASRILAGGTNEQFFGPGTRLTVL.

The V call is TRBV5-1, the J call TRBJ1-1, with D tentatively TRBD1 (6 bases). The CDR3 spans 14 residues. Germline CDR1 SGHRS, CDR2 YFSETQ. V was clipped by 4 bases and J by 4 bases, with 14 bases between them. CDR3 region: CASSPRGGRTEAFF. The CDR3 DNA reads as TGCGCCAGCAGCCCCCGCGGGGGGCGCACTGAAGCTTTCTTT.

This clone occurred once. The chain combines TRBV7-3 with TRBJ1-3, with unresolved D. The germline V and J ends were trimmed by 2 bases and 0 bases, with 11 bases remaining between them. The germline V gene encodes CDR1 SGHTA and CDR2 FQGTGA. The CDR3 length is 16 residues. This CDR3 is CASSLAPAGSGNTIYF. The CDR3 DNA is TGTGCCAGCAGCTTAGCCCCGGCCGGCTCTGGAAACACCATATATTTT.

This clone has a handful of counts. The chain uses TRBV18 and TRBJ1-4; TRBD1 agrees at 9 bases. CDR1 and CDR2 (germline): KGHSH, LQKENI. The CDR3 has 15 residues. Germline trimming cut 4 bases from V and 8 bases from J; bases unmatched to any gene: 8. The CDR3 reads CASSQTGGAGEKLFF. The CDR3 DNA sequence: TGTGCCAGCTCACAAACAGGGGGCGCGGGAGAAAAACTGTTTTTT.

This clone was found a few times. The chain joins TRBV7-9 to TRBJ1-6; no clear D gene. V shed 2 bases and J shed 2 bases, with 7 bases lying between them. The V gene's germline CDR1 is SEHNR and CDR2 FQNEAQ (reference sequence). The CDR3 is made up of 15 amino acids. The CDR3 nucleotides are TGTGCCAGCAGCTTATCAACGGCCTATAATTCACCCCTCCACTTT. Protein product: CASSLSTAYNSPLHF.